One sample yielded the 5 T cell receptor beta chains listed below, sequenced in a study of cytomegalovirus exposure and HLA in healthy donors. The protocol was immunoSEQ multiplex PCR, while the TCRdb copy is restricted to in-frame clones and leaves out a portion. The sample holds around 130,000 clones, roughly nine tenths seen once. The source material was PBMCs. These receptors were collected from a man aged 30 to 39 in good health and CMV-seronegative.

The chain combines TRBV11-1 with TRBJ1-4; a possible D gene is TRBD1 (5 bases). The V gene's germline CDR1 is SGHAT and CDR2 FQDESV (reference sequence). This CDR3 has 16 amino acids. V was pared by 5 bases and J by 4 bases, with 17 bases between. CDR3 nucleotides: TGTGCCAGCAGCCGACTTCCATCGGGGGTTAATGAAAAACTGTTTTTT. Protein: CASSRLPSGVNEKLFF.

V is TRBV4-1 and J is TRBJ1-1; 7 bases agree with TRBD1. CDR3 size: 18 residues. The germline V gene has CDR1 MGHRA and CDR2 YSYEKL. With 4 bases clipped from V and 1 base from J, the junction kept 15 bases outside the gene matches. CDR3 protein: CASSRRPHNRDRNTEAFF. CDR3 nucleotides: TGCGCCAGCAGCCGACGACCTCATAACAGGGACAGGAACACTGAAGCTTTCTTT.

The chain employs TRBV29-1 and TRBJ2-3, with TRBD1 as a possible D gene (6 bases). V lost 7 bases to trimming and J lost 1 base, with 15 bases between them. This CDR3 comprises 14 residues. CDR1 is SQVTM, CDR2 ANQGSEA, per germline. CDR3 nucleotide sequence: TGCAGCGCTGGGGGCCGTGGTGGCACAGATACGCAGTATTTT. Translated, it gives CSAGGRGGTDTQYF.

This sequence joins TRBV11-2 and TRBJ2-5; the match to TRBD1 covers 8 bases. Per germline, CDR1 SGHAT and CDR2 FQNNGV. V shed 4 bases, J shed 5 bases, and the junction held 6 bases outside the gene matches. The CDR3 covers 14 residues. The CDR3 loop reads CASSWNRGLETQYF. The CDR3 DNA sequence: TGTGCCAGCAGCTGGAACAGGGGGTTGGAGACCCAGTACTTC.

There are a few counts of this clone. This chain uses TRBV4-1 with TRBJ2-7, with D perhaps matching TRBD1 (6 bases). Germline CDR1 reads MGHRA; CDR2 reads YSYEKL. The CDR3 covers 15 residues. With 2 bases removed from V and 3 bases from J, the gap between germline ends came to 14 bases. CDR3 nucleotides: TGCGCCAGCAGCCAACTTGGGACACCCGACTACGAGCAGTACTTC. Translation gives CASSQLGTPDYEQYF.